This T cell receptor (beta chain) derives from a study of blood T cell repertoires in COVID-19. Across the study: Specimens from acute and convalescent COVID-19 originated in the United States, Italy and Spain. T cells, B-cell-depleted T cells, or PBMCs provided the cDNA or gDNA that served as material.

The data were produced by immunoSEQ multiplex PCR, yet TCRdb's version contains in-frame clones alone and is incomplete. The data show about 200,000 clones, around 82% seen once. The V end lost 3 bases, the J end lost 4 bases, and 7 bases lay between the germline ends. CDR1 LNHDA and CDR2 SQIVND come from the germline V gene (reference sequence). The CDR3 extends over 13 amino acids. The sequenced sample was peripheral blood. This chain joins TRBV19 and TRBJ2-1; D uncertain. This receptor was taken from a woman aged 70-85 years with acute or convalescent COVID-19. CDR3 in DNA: TGTGCCAGTAGTATTTCTCGTTACAATGAGCAGTTCTTC. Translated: CASSISRYNEQFF.